This entry is about one T cell receptor beta chain. The table came from immunoSEQ multiplex PCR; TCRdb's copy has only in-frame clones and leaves some out. Of more than 60,000 clones in the sample, more than 85% were seen once. The data originate from a study of cytomegalovirus exposure and HLA in healthy donors. This CDR3 contains 13 residues. Per germline, CDR1 MGHRA and CDR2 YSYEKL. J lost 9 bases, V lost 4 bases, and 6 bases had no gene match. The chain is built from TRBV4-1 and TRBJ2-3, with 8 bases identical to TRBD2. The sequenced sample was PBMCs. This receptor was obtained from a woman in her late teens or twenties in good health and CMV-seronegative. The CDR3 reads CASSPTREGTQYF. CDR3 DNA sequence: TGCGCCAGCAGCCCCACCCGGGAGGGGACGCAGTATTTT.